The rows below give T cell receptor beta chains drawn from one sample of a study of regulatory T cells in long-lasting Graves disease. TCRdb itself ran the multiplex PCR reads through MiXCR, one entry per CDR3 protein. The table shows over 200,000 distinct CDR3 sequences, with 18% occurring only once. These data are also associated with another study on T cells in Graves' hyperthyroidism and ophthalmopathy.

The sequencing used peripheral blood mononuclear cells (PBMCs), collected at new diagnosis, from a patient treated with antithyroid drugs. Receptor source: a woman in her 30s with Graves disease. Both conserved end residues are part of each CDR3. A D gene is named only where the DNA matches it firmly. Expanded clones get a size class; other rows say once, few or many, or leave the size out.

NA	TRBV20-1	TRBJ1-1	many	CSAIRVGRTEAFF	TGCAGTGCGATCAGGGTTGGTCGGACTGAAGCTTTCTTT
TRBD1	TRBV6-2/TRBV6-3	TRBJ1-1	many	CASRLGTGRSSTEAFF	TGTGCCAGCCGACTAGGGACAGGGAGGTCGAGCACTGAAGCTTTCTTT
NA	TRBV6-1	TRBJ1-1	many	CASAGDNTEAFF	TGTGCCAGCGCAGGGGATAACACTGAAGCTTTCTTT
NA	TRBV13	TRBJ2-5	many	CASSLPTEYQETQYF	TGTGCCAGCAGCTTACCAACAGAGTACCAAGAGACCCAGTACTTC
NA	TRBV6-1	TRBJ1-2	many	CATLWGRTANYGYTF	TGTGCCACCCTATGGGGGCGAACAGCTAACTATGGCTACACCTTC
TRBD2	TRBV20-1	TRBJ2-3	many	CSAVGTSGGRADTQYF	TGCAGTGCGGTCGGGACTAGCGGGGGGAGGGCAGATACGCAGTATTTT
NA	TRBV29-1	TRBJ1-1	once	CSVEDRQPEAFF	TGCAGCGTTGAAGATAGGCAGCCTGAAGCTTTCTTT
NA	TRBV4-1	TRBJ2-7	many	CASSQAGGNYEQYF	TGCGCCAGCAGCCAAGCCGGAGGGAACTACGAGCAGTACTTC
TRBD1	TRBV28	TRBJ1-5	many	CASSLAQGVYQPQHF	TGTGCCAGCAGTTTAGCCCAGGGGGTTTATCAGCCCCAGCATTTT
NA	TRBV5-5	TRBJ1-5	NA	CASSSSGSGQPQHF	TGTGCCAGCAGCTCATCCGGGTCCGGTCAGCCCCAGCATTTT
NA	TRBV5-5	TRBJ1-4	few	CASSLGGASEKLFF	TGTGCCAGCAGCTTGGGAGGGGCATCTGAAAAACTGTTTTTT
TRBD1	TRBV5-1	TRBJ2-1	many	CASSPPGQGYNEQFF	TGTGCCAGCAGTCCTCCGGGACAGGGGTACAATGAGCAGTTCTTC
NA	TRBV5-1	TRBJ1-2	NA	CASSLDGGPYGYTF	TGCGCCAGCAGCTTGGACGGGGGACCCTATGGCTACACCTTC
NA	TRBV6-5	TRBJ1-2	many	CASSYGSTYTF	TGTGCCAGCAGTTACGGGTCTACCTACACCTTC
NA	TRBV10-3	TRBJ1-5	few	CAINDRFNQPQHF	TGTGCCATCAACGACAGGTTCAATCAGCCCCAGCATTTT
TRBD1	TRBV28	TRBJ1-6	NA	CASTVDRGFSPLHF	TGTGCCAGCACCGTCGACAGGGGTTTTTCACCCCTCCACTTT